Reported below is one T cell receptor (beta chain). This sample stems from a study of CD8 T cells in Susac syndrome. Random hexamers served to reverse transcribe roughly 0.45 to 1 ug RNA. An immunoSEQ multiplex PCR generated amplified TCR beta CDR3 products spanning 54 Vbeta and 13 Jbeta. MiXCR, applied by TCRdb to the immunoSEQ multiplex PCR reads, yields one record per CDR3 protein. The data hold some 160,000 distinct CDR3 sequences, with under 95% observed a single time. TCR beta sequencing covered blood CD8+ and CD4+ T cells. TEMRA cells were FACS-enriched, with CD8+ and CD4+ T cells isolated negatively. The V gene end was trimmed by 9 bases and the J gene end by 3 bases; junction bases not matched to a gene: 11. Germline V gene data show CDR1 as LNHDA and CDR2 as SQIVND (reference sequence). The CDR3 length is 16 residues.

The chain carries TRBV19 and TRBJ1-2; 12 bases align to TRBD1. The sequence was collected from a human donor in good health. The sequencing sample was made of CD4+ T cells from PBMCs. CDR3 sequence reads: CASRWGTGGRYYGYTF. The DNA of the CDR3 is TGTGCCAGCCGTTGGGGGACAGGGGGCCGCTACTATGGCTACACCTTC.